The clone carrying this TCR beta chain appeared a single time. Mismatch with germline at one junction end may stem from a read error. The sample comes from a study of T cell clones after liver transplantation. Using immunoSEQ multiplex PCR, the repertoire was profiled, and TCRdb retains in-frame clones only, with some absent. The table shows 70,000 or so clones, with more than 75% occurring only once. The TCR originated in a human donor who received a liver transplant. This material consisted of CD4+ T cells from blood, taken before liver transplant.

The CDR3 is CASSLVAALAGNTMYF. CDR3 DNA sequence: TGTGCCAGCAGCTTAGTAGCCGCCTTGGCTGGAAACACCATGTATTTT. The chain combines TRBV7-2 with TRBJ1-3; D remains unclear. CDR3 length: 16 amino acids. Germline-derived CDR1 and CDR2 are SGHTA and FQGNSA.